This T cell receptor beta chain was retrieved from a study of T cell responses to AZD1222 COVID-19 vaccine. For the study at large: Second doses were pooled across both intervals (about 4 or about 12 weeks). Study-wide points: Two AZD1222 administrations were followed by greater Spike-specific TCR breadth and depth.

Sequenced by immunoSEQ multiplex PCR; TCRdb stores in-frame clones only, minus some. The data contain fewer than 150,000 clones, nearly 95% of them singletons. Germline CDR1 and CDR2: SGHRS and YFSETQ. The CDR3 loop spans 14 amino acids. Trimming cost V 4 bases and J 3 bases, with 13 bases left between them. In regard to this clone: Its antigen is as yet unknown.

The sequencing used peripheral blood, collected on day 0 of AZD1222 vaccination. This clonotype was obtained from an adult in good health. This sequence joins TRBV5-1 and TRBJ1-1; D is perhaps TRBD1 (6 bases). DNA of the CDR3: TGCGCCAGCAGCAGGACAGCGAGGGACACTGAAGCTTTCTTT. As protein: CASSRTARDTEAFF.